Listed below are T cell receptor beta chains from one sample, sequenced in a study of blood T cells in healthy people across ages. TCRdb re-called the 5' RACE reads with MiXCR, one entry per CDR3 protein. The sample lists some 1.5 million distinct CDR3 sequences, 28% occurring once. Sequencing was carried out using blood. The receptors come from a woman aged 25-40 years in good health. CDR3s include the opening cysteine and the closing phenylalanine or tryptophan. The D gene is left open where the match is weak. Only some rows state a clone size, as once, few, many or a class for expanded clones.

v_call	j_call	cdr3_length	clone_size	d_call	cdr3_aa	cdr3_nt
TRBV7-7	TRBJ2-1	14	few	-	CASSPYGGADEQFF	TGTGCCAGCAGCCCGTACGGCGGGGCGGATGAGCAGTTCTTC
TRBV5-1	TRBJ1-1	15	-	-	CASSFQTEMNTEAFF	TGCGCCAGCAGCTTTCAGACGGAGATGAACACTGAAGCTTTCTTT
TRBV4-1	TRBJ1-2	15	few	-	CASSVGVRGGYGYTF	TGCGCCAGCAGCGTCGGCGTCCGGGGGGGGTATGGCTACACCTTC
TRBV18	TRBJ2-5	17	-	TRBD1	CASSPTTPGQGTETQYF	TGTGCCAGCTCACCCACTACGCCGGGACAGGGTACAGAGACCCAGTACTTC
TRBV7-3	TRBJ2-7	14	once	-	CASSGAVAAYEQYF	TGTGCCAGCAGCGGGGCGGTGGCCGCCTACGAGCAGTACTTC
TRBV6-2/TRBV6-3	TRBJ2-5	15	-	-	CASRNSGSYQETQYF	TGTGCCAGCAGAAATAGCGGATCTTACCAAGAGACCCAGTACTTC
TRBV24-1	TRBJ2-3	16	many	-	CATSDSGLSATDTQYF	TGTGCCACCAGTGACTCGGGTCTCTCCGCCACAGATACGCAGTATTTT
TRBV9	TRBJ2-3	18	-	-	CASSVAGSASLGTDTQYF	TGTGCCAGCAGCGTAGCAGGGAGCGCCTCCCTTGGGACAGATACGCAGTATTTT
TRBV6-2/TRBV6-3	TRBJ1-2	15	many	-	CASSYGTQANYGYTF	TGTGCCAGCAGTTACGGGACTCAAGCTAACTATGGCTACACCTTC
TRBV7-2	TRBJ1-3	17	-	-	CASSLGVAGLSGNTIYF	TGTGCCAGCAGCTTGGGGGTTGCAGGGCTCTCTGGAAACACCATATATTTT
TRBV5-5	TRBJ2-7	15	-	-	CASSLGTGPYNEQYF	TGTGCCAGCAGCTTAGGGACCGGACCCTACAATGAGCAGTACTTC
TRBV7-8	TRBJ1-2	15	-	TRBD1	CASSAQGKANYGYTF	TGTGCCAGCAGCGCACAGGGGAAAGCTAACTATGGCTACACCTTC
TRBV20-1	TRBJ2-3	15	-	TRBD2	CTPRTSGSGADTQYF	TGCACCCCGCGGACTAGCGGGAGCGGCGCAGATACGCAGTATTTT
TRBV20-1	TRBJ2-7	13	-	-	CSASGPRTYEQYF	TGCAGTGCCTCCGGCCCCAGAACCTACGAGCAGTACTTC
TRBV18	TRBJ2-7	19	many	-	CASSPPRGHTGSEAYEQYF	TGTGCCAGCTCACCACCCAGGGGTCACACGGGCTCCGAGGCCTACGAGCAGTACTTC
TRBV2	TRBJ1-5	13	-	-	CASGLGVGQPQHF	TGTGCCAGCGGCTTGGGGGTTGGACAGCCCCAGCATTTT
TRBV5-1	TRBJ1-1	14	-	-	CASSPGPKNTEAFF	TGCGCCAGCAGCCCAGGACCGAAGAACACTGAAGCTTTCTTT
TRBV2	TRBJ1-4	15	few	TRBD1	CASRDRAATNEKLFF	TGTGCCAGCAGGGACAGGGCTGCAACTAATGAAAAACTGTTTTTT
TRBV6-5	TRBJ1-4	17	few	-	CASSYSKGHRVDEKLFF	TGTGCCAGCAGTTACTCGAAGGGACACCGAGTCGATGAAAAACTGTTTTTT
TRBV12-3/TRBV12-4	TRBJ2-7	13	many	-	CASSRGHPYEQYF	TGTGCCAGCAGCCGGGGACATCCCTACGAGCAGTACTTC
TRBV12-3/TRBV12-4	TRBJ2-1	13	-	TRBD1	CASRIGQGDEQFF	TGTGCCAGCAGGATCGGACAGGGCGATGAGCAGTTCTTC
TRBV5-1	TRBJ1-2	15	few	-	CASSPRSSEGNGYTF	TGCGCCAGCAGCCCACGGAGCTCAGAGGGGAATGGCTACACCTTC
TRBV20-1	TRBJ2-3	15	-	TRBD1	CSARALRGRTDTQYF	TGCAGTGCTAGAGCGCTCAGGGGGCGAACAGATACGCAGTATTTT
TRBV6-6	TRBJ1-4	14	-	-	CASNNRSNREKLFF	TGTGCCAGCAATAATCGATCTAACCGGGAAAAACTGTTTTTT
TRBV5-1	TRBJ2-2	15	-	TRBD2	CASSPSGGPTGELFF	TGCGCCAGCAGCCCTAGCGGGGGGCCAACCGGGGAGCTGTTTTTT
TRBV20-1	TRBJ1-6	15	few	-	CSARDVGGVHSPLHF	TGCAGTGCTAGAGATGTCGGGGGGGTGCACTCACCCCTCCACTTT
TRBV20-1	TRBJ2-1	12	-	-	CSARVEDNEQFF	TGCAGTGCTAGAGTAGAGGACAATGAGCAGTTCTTC
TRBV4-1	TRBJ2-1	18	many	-	CASSQDSYPRTLSNEQFF	TGCGCCAGCAGCCAAGATTCGTACCCTCGGACTTTATCCAATGAGCAGTTCTTC